The source of this T cell receptor beta chain is a study of cytomegalovirus exposure and HLA in healthy donors. This clone was counted once. The antigen remains unidentified. Per germline, CDR1 SGHTA and CDR2 FQGTGA. V lost 3 bases and J 2 bases, leaving 25 bases between the germline ends. The CDR3 has 19 amino acids. The study, taken as a whole, reports: Rarity held for most TCR sequences, but there were some public TCRs that occurred in many donors.

An approximately 120-subject validation cohort, separate from the approximately 670-subject first cohort, supplied the donors. Sequenced by immunoSEQ multiplex PCR; TCRdb stores in-frame clones only, minus some. This table holds over 100,000 clones, roughly 87% found once. The clonotype comes from a woman younger than 30 in good health and CMV-seronegative. The chain joins TRBV7-3 to TRBJ2-5; D possibly corresponds to TRBD1 (5 bases). The material sequenced was PBMCs. CDR3 protein: CASSFPKRVPGKEQETQYF. The CDR3 DNA sequence: TGTGCCAGCAGCTTTCCTAAGAGAGTCCCAGGGAAGGAACAAGAGACCCAGTACTTC. The full variable domain, with the rest looked up from reference TRBV7-3 and TRBJ2-5, is GAGVSQTPSNKVTEKGKYVELRCDPISGHTALYWYRQSLGQGPEFLIYFQGTGAADDSGLPNDRFFAVRPEGSVSTLKIQRTERGDSAVYLCASSFPKRVPGKEQETQYFGPGTRLLVL.